These 16 T cell receptor beta chains came from one sample sequenced in a study of blood T cell repertoires in COVID-19. Profiled with immunoSEQ multiplex PCR; TCRdb holds only in-frame clones, not every one. There are approximately 130,000 clones in the sample; 81% occur only once, and 8.4% lies in the top ten. Sequenced material: peripheral blood. These receptors were obtained from a woman aged 60 to 75 with active or convalescent COVID-19.

The chain uses TRBV11-2 and TRBJ1-2; no reliable D call. The V and J ends lost 4 bases and 2 bases respectively, with 14 bases between them. Germline assignment: CDR1 SGHAT and CDR2 FQNNGV. The CDR3 extends over 15 amino acids. CDR3 sequence: CASSYVEKWNYGYTF. For the CDR3, the DNA is TGTGCCAGCAGCTATGTGGAGAAGTGGAACTATGGCTACACCTTC.

The chain joins TRBV7-3 to TRBJ2-7; D may be TRBD2 (6 bases). Germline CDR1 reads SGHTA; CDR2 reads FQGTGA. The CDR3 runs to 14 residues. V lost 10 bases, J lost 9 bases, and 25 bases lay in between. CDR3 in DNA: TGTGCCAAACCTCATCGGGACTCCCCCAAAGGGCAGTACTTC. The encoded protein is CAKPHRDSPKGQYF. The full variable domain, completed using reference TRBV7-3 and TRBJ2-7, is GAGVSQTPSNKVTEKGKYVELRCDPISGHTALYWYRQSLGQGPEFLIYFQGTGAADDSGLPNDRFFAVRPEGSVSTLKIQRTERGDSAVYLCAKPHRDSPKGQYFGPGTRLTVT.

The genes are TRBV10-3 and TRBJ1-1, with 8 bases fitting TRBD1. Trimming cost V 6 bases and J 1 base; bases outside gene matches: 16. The CDR3 is made up of 18 amino acids. Germline V CDR1 and CDR2: ENHRY, SYGVKD. DNA of the CDR3: TGTGCCATCAGCTCGGAGGCGGGACAGGTAGGGGGGAACACTGAAGCTTTCTTT. It translates to CAISSEAGQVGGNTEAFF.

This sequence joins TRBV7-2 and TRBJ2-2; tentatively, D is TRBD1 (6 bases). CDR3 length equals 15 residues. Germline V gene sequence: CDR1 SGHTA, CDR2 FQGNSA. V gave up 5 bases and J gave up 1 base, with 11 bases separating them. Here the CDR3 DNA reads TGTGCCAGCAGCCGGGACATCAAGAACACCGGGGAGCTGTTTTTT. This encodes CASSRDIKNTGELFF. Variable domain in full (rest from reference TRBV7-2 and TRBJ2-2): GAGVSQSPSNKVTEKGKDVELRCDPISGHTALYWYRQSLGQGLEFLIYFQGNSAPDKSGLPSDRFSAERTGGSVSTLTIQRTQQEDSAVYLCASSRDIKNTGELFFGEGSRLTVL.

The rearrangement uses TRBV5-4 and TRBJ2-5; D call uncertain. This CDR3 comprises 14 residues. CDR1 SGHNT and CDR2 YYREEE come from the germline V gene (reference sequence). The V end was cut by 1 base, the J end by 0 bases, with 7 bases between. CDR3 sequence: CASSLSADQETQYF. CDR3 bases: TGTGCCAGCAGCTTGTCTGCAGACCAAGAGACCCAGTACTTC.

The rearrangement joins TRBV24-1 to TRBJ2-2; 8 bases agree with TRBD1. The germline V gene encodes CDR1 KGHDR and CDR2 SFDVKD. This CDR3 spans 16 amino acids. The V gene end was trimmed by 3 bases and the J gene end by 5 bases; junction bases not matched to a gene: 7. The chain's CDR3 is CATSDPDRGLTGELFF. The CDR3 DNA reads TGTGCCACCAGTGATCCTGACAGGGGTCTAACCGGGGAGCTGTTTTTT.

This chain uses TRBV11-2 with TRBJ2-1, with a tentative D call TRBD1 (5 bases). V dropped 3 bases and J dropped 5 bases, with 17 bases sitting between them. The CDR3 contains 16 residues. Germline-derived CDR1 and CDR2 are SGHAT and FQNNGV. The CDR3 protein is CASSFGRSDTDNEQFF. CDR3 nucleotide sequence: TGTGCCAGCAGCTTCGGCCGTTCGGACACGGACAATGAGCAGTTCTTC.

CDR3 sequence: CASQSRHRGMGYTF. The CDR3 coding sequence is TGTGCCAGCCAGAGTCGTCACAGGGGGATGGGCTACACCTTC. This chain connects TRBV27 to TRBJ1-2, with 8 positions matching TRBD1. V trimming: 8 bases; J trimming: 8 bases; junction bases outside the gene matches: 13. Per germline, CDR1 MNHEY and CDR2 SMNVEV (reference sequence). The CDR3 covers 14 residues.

This clone was recorded a few times. The rearrangement joins TRBV7-9 to TRBJ2-2; TRBD2 matches at 10 bases. V dropped 5 bases and J dropped 0; count of bases not matched to a gene: 3. The germline gives CDR1 SEHNR, CDR2 FQNEAQ (reference sequence). The CDR3 spans 16 residues. The CDR3 DNA follows: TGTGCCAGCAGCACAACTAGCGGGACGAACACCGGGGAGCTGTTTTTT. It yields the protein CASSTTSGTNTGELFF.

As concerns this clone: Other DNA sequences in this sample translate to the same CDR3. V usage is TRBV5-1 and J usage is TRBJ1-2; D gene ambiguous. From germline, CDR1 is SGHRS and CDR2 YFSETQ. This CDR3 region has 13 residues. Between the trimmed V and J ends, which lost 0 bases and 2 bases, there was a span of 5 bases. The chain's CDR3 is CASSLDGNYGYTF. The CDR3, as DNA: TGCGCCAGCAGCTTGGACGGGAACTATGGCTACACCTTC.

The CDR3 DNA is TGTGCCAGCAGCCAATGGGGGGGCGGAAACAATGAGCAGTTCTTC. It specifies CASSQWGGGNNEQFF. The genes are TRBV27 and TRBJ2-1; D is possibly TRBD2 (7 bases). Germline V gene sequence: CDR1 MNHEY, CDR2 SMNVEV (reference sequence). The CDR3 totals 15 residues. V was shortened by 6 bases and J by 5 bases, with 17 bases between the two germline ends.

The chain has TRBV4-1 and TRBJ2-7, with D possibly TRBD2 on 5 matching bases. There are 15 residues in the CDR3. In germline, CDR1 is MGHRA, CDR2 YSYEKL. Trimming shortened V by 0 bases and J by 3 bases, and 12 bases separated the two germline ends. The DNA for the CDR3 is TGCGCCAGCAGCCAAGAAAGCCTAGCACTCTACGAGCAGTACTTC. This codes for CASSQESLALYEQYF.

The chain is built from TRBV4-1 and TRBJ1-5; 9 bases are shared with TRBD1. The germline V gene has CDR1 MGHRA and CDR2 YSYEKL. This CDR3 comprises 16 residues. With V trimmed by 1 base and J by 6 bases, 7 bases remained unmatched. The CDR3 here is CASSQVGQGLGQPQHF. In DNA form, the CDR3 reads TGCGCCAGCAGCCAAGTAGGACAGGGGTTGGGTCAGCCCCAGCATTTT.

The rearrangement joins TRBV12-1 to TRBJ2-2; TRBD2, the table's D call, was not compared with the DNA. TRBV12-1 is recorded as a pseudogene. The CDR3 is 15 residues long. CDR3 sequence: CASSCLGLAGFGLFF. In DNA form, the CDR3 reads TGTGCCAGCAGCTGTCTGGGACTAGCGGGATTCGGGCTGTTTTTT.

This clone has only one observation. The chain carries TRBV29-1 and TRBJ1-2, with D perhaps matching TRBD1 (5 bases). Deletions cut 5 bases from V and 4 bases from J, with 17 bases between. The CDR3 runs 14 residues. In germline, CDR1 is SQVTM, CDR2 ANQGSEA. For the CDR3, the DNA is TGCAGCGTTCCCTGGGGCGGGGAAAGCTATGGCTACACCTTC. Protein product: CSVPWGGESYGYTF. Drawing the rest from reference TRBV29-1 and TRBJ1-2, the complete variable domain is SAVISQKPSRDICQRGTSLTIQCQVDSQVTMMFWYRQQPGQSLTLIATANQGSEATYESGFVIDKFPISRPNLTFSTLTVSNMSPEDSSIYLCSVPWGGESYGYTFGSGTRLTVV.

The CDR3 DNA is TGTGCCAGCTGTCGCGCGACAGGGGGGCACACTGAAGCTTTCTTT. It yields the protein CASCRATGGHTEAFF. This chain joins TRBV2 and TRBJ1-1; 9 bases align to TRBD1. The CDR3 totals 15 residues. The V segment lost 8 bases and the J segment 3 bases; nucleotides outside the gene matches: 10. Germline assignment: CDR1 SNHLY and CDR2 FYNNEI.